The 22 T cell receptor beta chains in this list originate from one sample, sequenced in a study of shared clonotypes between healthy human individuals. Produced via immunoSEQ multiplex PCR; TCRdb's table is partial and in-frame only. The table lists 1.5 million to 2.5 million clones, about 95% of them singletons. Positive CCR7 selection of CD45RO-negative cells yielded the naive CD8 cells, and terminally differentiated effector memory CD45RA+ cells were excluded. The sample taken for sequencing was naive CD8+ T cells sorted from blood. The receptors come from a man between 18 and 29 years old in good health.

The chain uses TRBV7-2 and TRBJ2-7, with 7 bases lining up with TRBD2. With 5 bases clipped from V and 1 base from J, the junction kept 5 bases outside the gene matches. The germline V gene encodes CDR1 SGHTA and CDR2 FQGNSA. This CDR3 is built from 14 residues. CDR3 DNA: TGTGCCAGCAGCCCGAGCGGGGTATCCTACGAGCAGTACTTC. Encoded protein: CASSPSGVSYEQYF.

The chain couples TRBV6-6 to TRBJ2-2; D gene ambiguous. The CDR3 spans 16 residues. With 2 bases removed from V and 0 bases from J, the gap between germline ends came to 10 bases. CDR1 is MNHNY, CDR2 SVGAGI, per germline (reference sequence). The CDR3 loop is CASSYTSVSNTGELFF. CDR3 nucleotide sequence: TGTGCCAGCAGTTACACAAGCGTATCGAACACCGGGGAGCTGTTTTTT.

This chain joins TRBV5-1 and TRBJ1-2; tentatively, D is TRBD1 (5 bases). Germline V gene lookup returns CDR1 SGHRS and CDR2 YFSETQ. This CDR3 region has 14 residues. Trimming took off 0 bases at V and 5 bases at J, with 11 bases between the two ends. CDR3 loop: CASSLGQPLYGYTF. For the CDR3, the DNA is TGCGCCAGCAGCTTGGGACAGCCACTTTATGGCTACACCTTC. The full variable domain, with the rest looked up from reference TRBV5-1 and TRBJ1-2, is KAGVTQTPRYLIKTRGQQVTLSCSPISGHRSVSWYQQTPGQGLQFLFEYFSETQRNKGNFPGRFSGRQFSNSRSEMNVSTLELGDSALYLCASSLGQPLYGYTFGSGTRLTVV.

V and J are TRBV7-9 and TRBJ1-1, with D possibly TRBD1 on 6 matching bases. From germline, CDR1 is SEHNR and CDR2 FQNEAQ (reference sequence). V lost 3 bases, J lost 2 bases, and 16 bases lay in between. This CDR3 region has 16 residues. CDR3 amino acids: CASSLGPGQGNTEAFF. In DNA form, the CDR3 reads TGTGCCAGCAGCTTGGGGCCGGGACAAGGAAACACTGAAGCTTTCTTT.

V usage is TRBV19 and J usage is TRBJ2-7; 7 bases match TRBD2. Germline lookup yields CDR1 LNHDA and CDR2 SQIVND (reference sequence). The CDR3 totals 13 residues. V gave up 6 bases and J gave up 4 bases; unmatched junction bases: 6. As DNA, the CDR3 is TGTGCCAGTAGCCCCGCGCGGGGGTACGAGCAGTACTTC. Translating it yields CASSPARGYEQYF.

CDR3 bases: TGCGCCAGCAGCCAAGAAGCGGTCTCCTACAATGAGCAGTTCTTC. This encodes CASSQEAVSYNEQFF. V is TRBV4-3 and J is TRBJ2-1; perhaps TRBD2 as D (5 bases). With 0 bases removed from V and 0 bases from J, the gap between germline ends came to 6 bases. Germline V lookup: CDR1 LGHNA, CDR2 YSLEER. The length of the CDR3 is 15 residues.

The V call is TRBV4-3, the J call TRBJ2-2, with TRBD2 matching 14 bases. Germline V gene data show CDR1 as LGHNA and CDR2 as YSLEER. The junction had 13 bases not matched to a gene; V was cut back by 4 bases and J by 6 bases. The CDR3 covers 19 residues. In nucleotides, the CDR3 is TGCGCCAGCAGCCCAGAGGGGGCGGGACTAGCGGGAGCCGCCGGGGAGCTGTTTTTT. Encoded protein: CASSPEGAGLAGAAGELFF.

The chain recombines TRBV6-6 with TRBJ2-1; 12 positions match TRBD1. Germline assignment: CDR1 MNHNY and CDR2 SVGAGI (reference sequence). This CDR3 is built from 16 residues. J gave up 7 bases and V 4 bases, and 8 bases lay outside the gene matches. The CDR3 bases are TGTGCCAGCAGTTTCCCGGGACAGGGGGCACGAAATGAGCAGTTCTTC. Its protein is CASSFPGQGARNEQFF.

This rearrangement joins TRBV5-8 to TRBJ2-1, with D hard to call. V lost 4 bases and J 0 bases, leaving 11 bases between the germline ends. The CDR3 has 15 residues. From germline, CDR1 is SGHTS and CDR2 YDEGEE. The CDR3: CASSPDGSSYNEQFF. The CDR3 nucleotides are TGTGCCAGCAGCCCGGACGGAAGCTCCTACAATGAGCAGTTCTTC.

V is TRBV10-1 and J is TRBJ2-2, with no clear D. With 3 bases removed from V and 1 base from J, the gap between germline ends came to 3 bases. Germline CDR1 is WNHNN and CDR2 is SYGVQD (reference sequence). The CDR3 runs to 13 residues. The CDR3 here is CASSEQNTGELFF. CDR3 DNA sequence: TGCGCCAGCAGTGAACAGAACACCGGGGAGCTGTTTTTT.

The chain links TRBV5-4 to TRBJ2-3; 8 bases are a match to TRBD1. CDR1 is SGHNT and CDR2 is YYREEE in the germline V gene (reference sequence). The trim removed 3 bases at V and 5 bases at J, leaving 11 bases unmatched. CDR3 length: 16 residues. For the CDR3, the DNA is TGTGCCAGCAGCTACATGGGGCAGGGGGCGCGAGATACGCAGTATTTT. It yields the protein CASSYMGQGARDTQYF.

This rearrangement joins TRBV10-2 to TRBJ2-5; D remains ambiguous. The ends were cut back, 2 bases at V and 5 bases at J, with 6 bases in the middle. Looked up from germline, CDR1 is WSHSY and CDR2 is SAAADI. This CDR3 contains 12 residues. The CDR3: CASSEVGETQYF. Written as DNA, the CDR3 is TGCGCCAGCAGTGAGGTAGGGGAGACCCAGTACTTC.

The chain carries TRBV7-6 and TRBJ1-2, with 7 bases matching TRBD1. The CDR3 has 13 amino acids. The junction had 3 bases not matched to a gene; V was cut back by 1 base and J by 7 bases. Germline CDR1 is SGHVS and CDR2 is FNYEAQ. CDR3 coding DNA: TGTGCCAGCAGCTTAGGGGACAGCGGTGGCTACACCTTC. It specifies CASSLGDSGGYTF.

The chain joins TRBV5-4 to TRBJ2-1; D gene ambiguous. From germline, CDR1 is SGHNT and CDR2 YYREEE (reference sequence). The CDR3 length is 15 residues. The V end lost 3 bases, the J end lost 2 bases, and 12 bases lay between the germline ends. DNA of the CDR3: TGTGCCAGCAGCTCTGGAGATGATCCCTACAATGAGCAGTTCTTC. As protein: CASSSGDDPYNEQFF.

As regards this clone: At the DNA level, this CDR3 is encoded by other sequences in the same sample as well. V is TRBV7-9 and J is TRBJ1-1; D not certain. Germline CDR1 and CDR2: SEHNR and FQNEAQ (reference sequence). Trimming removed 2 bases at V and 3 bases at J, with 10 bases between. The CDR3 runs to 14 residues. The CDR3 spells CASSLWGADTEAFF. CDR3 nucleotide sequence: TGTGCCAGCAGCTTATGGGGTGCGGACACTGAAGCTTTCTTT.

J is TRBJ2-7 and V is TRBV6-5, with a weak D call TRBD2 (5 bases). V lost 6 bases and J 2 bases, leaving 14 bases between the germline ends. This CDR3 region has 14 residues. In germline, CDR1 is MNHEY, CDR2 SVGAGI. CDR3 loop: CASRPRAGTYEQYF. The CDR3 DNA sequence: TGTGCCAGCAGACCAAGGGCGGGCACCTACGAGCAGTACTTC.

The rearrangement joins TRBV4-3 to TRBJ1-1; possibly TRBD1 for D (6 bases). The CDR3 contains 15 residues. V dropped 0 bases and J dropped 4 bases, with 12 bases sitting between them. CDR1 and CDR2 (germline): LGHNA, YSLEER. The CDR3 spells CASSQDLGQLTEAFF. The CDR3 bases are TGCGCCAGCAGCCAAGATCTCGGACAGCTCACTGAAGCTTTCTTT.

This clone was seen a single time. The chain is built from TRBV7-9 and TRBJ1-2; D is uncertain. This CDR3 has 12 residues. Germline V gives CDR1 SEHNR, CDR2 FQNEAQ (reference sequence). V gave up 5 bases and J gave up 2 bases, with 6 bases separating them. The CDR3 sequence is CASSEENYGYTF. CDR3 DNA sequence: TGTGCCAGCAGCGAAGAGAACTATGGCTACACCTTC.

For the CDR3, the DNA is TGTGCCAGCAGCTTCCCAGGGCCCAACTATGGCTACACCTTC. Protein sequence: CASSFPGPNYGYTF. This chain connects TRBV7-2 to TRBJ1-2; D perhaps matches TRBD1 (5 bases). V was trimmed by 3 bases and J by 2 bases, leaving 10 bases between them. CDR1 and CDR2 (germline): SGHTA, FQGNSA. This CDR3 has 14 amino acids. The variable domain in full, with the rest retrieved from reference TRBV7-2 and TRBJ1-2, is GAGVSQSPSNKVTEKGKDVELRCDPISGHTALYWYRQSLGQGLEFLIYFQGNSAPDKSGLPSDRFSAERTGGSVSTLTIQRTQQEDSAVYLCASSFPGPNYGYTFGSGTRLTVV.

The rearrangement links TRBV2 to TRBJ1-1; no clear D. This CDR3 region has 12 residues. The V gene lost 2 bases and the J gene lost 5 bases, with 6 bases spanning the gap. The germline CDR1 and CDR2 sequences are SNHLY and FYNNEI. The CDR3 DNA sequence: TGTGCCAGCAGTGAAATGAGGACTGAAGCTTTCTTT. This codes for CASSEMRTEAFF.

With regard to this clone: Other DNA sequences in the sample encode the same CDR3. The chain uses TRBV5-1 and TRBJ2-3; D not certain. The CDR3 consists of 12 residues. With 0 bases removed from V and 4 bases from J, the gap between germline ends came to 3 bases. In germline, CDR1 is SGHRS, CDR2 YFSETQ. The CDR3 DNA follows: TGCGCCAGCAGCTTGGCTTCAGATACGCAGTATTTT. Amino acid sequence: CASSLASDTQYF. Supplemented by reference TRBV5-1 and TRBJ2-3, the full variable domain reads KAGVTQTPRYLIKTRGQQVTLSCSPISGHRSVSWYQQTPGQGLQFLFEYFSETQRNKGNFPGRFSGRQFSNSRSEMNVSTLELGDSALYLCASSLASDTQYFGPGTRLTVL.

V gene TRBV7-8 combines with J gene TRBJ1-3, with 12 bases that match TRBD1. This CDR3 contains 17 residues. Per germline, CDR1 SGHVS and CDR2 FQNEAQ. The trim removed 0 bases at V and 0 bases at J, leaving 0 bases unmatched. CDR3 residues: CASSLAGQGASGNTIYF. The CDR3, as DNA: TGTGCCAGCAGCTTAGCGGGACAGGGGGCCTCTGGAAACACCATATATTTT.